This TCR beta chain was observed in a study of blood T cell repertoires in COVID-19. Across the study: Two negative PCRs, clearance, or symptom resolution characterized the recovered Cohort 3 donors. COVID-19 samples collected from the United States, Italy and Spain covered acute and convalescent phases. Sources were T cells, B-cell-depleted T cells, or PBMCs; the material itself was cDNA or gDNA.

Clones were read by immunoSEQ multiplex PCR, and TCRdb kept only the in-frame ones, dropping some. Found here are roughly 340,000 clones, around 87% of them singletons; the top ten hold approximately 1.8%. The study recruited people aged about 18 to 89 years across about two dozen US areas. The V gene's germline CDR1 is SGHRS and CDR2 YFSETQ. The CDR3 contains 16 residues. V gave up 1 base and J gave up 6 bases; unmatched junction bases: 8. The TCR was taken from a man aged 40-55 years in a cohort exposed to, infected with or recovered from COVID-19 (not recorded which). The sample was PBMCs or T cells enriched from blood (not recorded which). V usage is TRBV5-1 and J usage is TRBJ2-1; 9 nucleotides line up with TRBD2. Here the CDR3 reads CASSLYPGTSFNEQFF. CDR3 bases: TGCGCCAGCAGCTTGTATCCCGGGACTAGCTTCAATGAGCAGTTCTTC.